This TCR beta chain was sequenced during a study of CD8 T cells in Susac syndrome. The CDR3 has 16 residues. V was cut by 1 base and J by 0 bases, with 9 bases left in between. Germline values: CDR1 MGHRA, CDR2 YSYEKL. Random hexamers were used to reverse transcribe the RNA input (about 0.45 to 1 ug). MiXCR was run by TCRdb on the immunoSEQ multiplex PCR reads, yielding one entry per CDR3 protein. This table has about 160,000 distinct CDR3 sequences, 94% appearing once. TCR beta from blood CD8+ and CD4+ T cells was sequenced. This chain links TRBV4-1 with TRBJ1-4; D gene unclear. The TCR sequence derives from a human donor with multiple sclerosis. The sample comprised CD4+ T cells from PBMCs. The CDR3 bases are TGCGCCAGCAGCCAAGGTTCTCTTGCAACTAATGAAAAACTGTTTTTT. This translates into CASSQGSLATNEKLFF.